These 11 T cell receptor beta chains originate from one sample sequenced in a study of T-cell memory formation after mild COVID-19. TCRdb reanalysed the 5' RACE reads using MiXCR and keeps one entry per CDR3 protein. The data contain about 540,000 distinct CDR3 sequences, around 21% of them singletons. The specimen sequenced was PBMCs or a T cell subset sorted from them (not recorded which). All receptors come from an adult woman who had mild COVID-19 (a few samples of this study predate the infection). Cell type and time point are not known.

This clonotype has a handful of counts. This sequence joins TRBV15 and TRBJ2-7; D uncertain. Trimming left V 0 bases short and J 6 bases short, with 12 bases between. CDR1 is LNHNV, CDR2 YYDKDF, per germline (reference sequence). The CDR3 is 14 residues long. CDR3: CATSRDVSSGEQYF. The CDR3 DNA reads TGTGCCACCAGCAGAGATGTGTCTTCGGGCGAGCAGTACTTC.

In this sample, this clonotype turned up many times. This chain's CDR3 is CASSPVDRGRLNTGELFF. The CDR3 DNA follows: TGTGCCAGCAGCCCCGTCGACAGGGGGCGTCTAAACACCGGGGAGCTGTTTTTT. V gene TRBV14 combines with J gene TRBJ2-2; 10 bases match TRBD1. CDR1 and CDR2 (germline): SGHDN, FVKESK. J lost 2 bases, V lost 4 bases, and 10 bases had no gene match. The CDR3 totals 18 residues.

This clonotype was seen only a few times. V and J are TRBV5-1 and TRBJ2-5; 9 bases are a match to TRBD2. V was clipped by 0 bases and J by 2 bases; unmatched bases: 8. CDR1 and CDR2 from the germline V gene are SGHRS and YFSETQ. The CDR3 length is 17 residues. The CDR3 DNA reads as TGCGCCAGCAGCTTGGGAGGCCTAGCGGGGCGGCAAGAGACCCAGTACTTC. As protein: CASSLGGLAGRQETQYF.

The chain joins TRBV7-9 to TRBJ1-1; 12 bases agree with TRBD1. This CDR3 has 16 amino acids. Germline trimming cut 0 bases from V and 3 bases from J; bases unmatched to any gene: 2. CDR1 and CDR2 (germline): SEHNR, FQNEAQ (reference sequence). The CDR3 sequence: CASSLAGTGGYTEAFF. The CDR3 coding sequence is TGTGCCAGCAGCTTAGCGGGGACAGGGGGCTACACTGAAGCTTTCTTT. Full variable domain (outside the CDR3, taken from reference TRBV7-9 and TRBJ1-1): DTGVSQNPRHKITKRGQNVTFRCDPISEHNRLYWYRQTLGQGPEFLTYFQNEAQLEKSRLLSDRFSAERPKGSFSTLEIQRTEQGDSAMYLCASSLAGTGGYTEAFFGQGTRLTVV.

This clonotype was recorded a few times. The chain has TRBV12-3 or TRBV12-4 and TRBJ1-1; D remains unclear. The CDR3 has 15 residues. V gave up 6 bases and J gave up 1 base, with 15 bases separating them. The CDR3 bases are TGTGCCAGCAGCCCTCTCCGGGAAAGGAACACTGAAGCTTTCTTT. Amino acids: CASSPLRERNTEAFF.

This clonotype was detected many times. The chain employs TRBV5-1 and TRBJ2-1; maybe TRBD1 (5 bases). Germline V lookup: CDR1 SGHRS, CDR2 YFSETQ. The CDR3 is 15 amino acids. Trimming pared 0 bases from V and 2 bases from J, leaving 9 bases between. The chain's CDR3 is CASSLGRGAYNEQFF. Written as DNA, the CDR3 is TGCGCCAGCAGCTTGGGAAGGGGTGCCTACAATGAGCAGTTCTTC.

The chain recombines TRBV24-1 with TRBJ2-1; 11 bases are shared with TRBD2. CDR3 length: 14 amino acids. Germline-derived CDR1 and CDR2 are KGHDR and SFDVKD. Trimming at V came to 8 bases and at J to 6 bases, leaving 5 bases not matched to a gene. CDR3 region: CATMGTSGVNEQFF. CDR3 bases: TGTGCCACCATGGGGACTAGCGGAGTCAATGAGCAGTTCTTC.

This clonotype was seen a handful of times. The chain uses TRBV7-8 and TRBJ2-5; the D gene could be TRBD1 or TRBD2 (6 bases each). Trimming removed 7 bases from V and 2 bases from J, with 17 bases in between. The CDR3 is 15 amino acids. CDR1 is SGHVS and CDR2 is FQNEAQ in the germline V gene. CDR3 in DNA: TGTGCCAGCATGTGGGGGGCTGGGTTTCAAGAGACCCAGTACTTC. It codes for CASMWGAGFQETQYF. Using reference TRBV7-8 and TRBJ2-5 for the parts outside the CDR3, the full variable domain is GAGVSQSPRYKVAKRGQDVALRCDPISGHVSLFWYQQALGQGPEFLTYFQNEAQLDKSGLPSDRFFAERPEGSVSTLKIQRTQQEDSAVYLCASMWGAGFQETQYFGPGTRLLVL.

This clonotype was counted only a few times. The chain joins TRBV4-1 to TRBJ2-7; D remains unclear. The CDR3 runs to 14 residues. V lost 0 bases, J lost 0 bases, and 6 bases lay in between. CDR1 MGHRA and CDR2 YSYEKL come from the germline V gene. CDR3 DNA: TGCGCCAGCAGCCAAGATGCGAGCTCCTACGAGCAGTACTTC. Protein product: CASSQDASSYEQYF.

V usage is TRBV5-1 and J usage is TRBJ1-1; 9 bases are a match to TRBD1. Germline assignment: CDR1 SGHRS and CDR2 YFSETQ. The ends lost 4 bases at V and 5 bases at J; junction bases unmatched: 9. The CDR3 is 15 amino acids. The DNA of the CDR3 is TGCGCCAGCAGCAGCTACAGGGGGCCGGGGACTGAAGCTTTCTTT. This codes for CASSSYRGPGTEAFF.

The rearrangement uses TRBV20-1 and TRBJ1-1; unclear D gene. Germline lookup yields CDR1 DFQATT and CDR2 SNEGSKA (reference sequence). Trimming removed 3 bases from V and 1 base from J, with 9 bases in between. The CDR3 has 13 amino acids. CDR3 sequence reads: CSASVLGNTEAFF. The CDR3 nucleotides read TGCAGTGCTAGTGTCCTGGGGAACACTGAAGCTTTCTTT.